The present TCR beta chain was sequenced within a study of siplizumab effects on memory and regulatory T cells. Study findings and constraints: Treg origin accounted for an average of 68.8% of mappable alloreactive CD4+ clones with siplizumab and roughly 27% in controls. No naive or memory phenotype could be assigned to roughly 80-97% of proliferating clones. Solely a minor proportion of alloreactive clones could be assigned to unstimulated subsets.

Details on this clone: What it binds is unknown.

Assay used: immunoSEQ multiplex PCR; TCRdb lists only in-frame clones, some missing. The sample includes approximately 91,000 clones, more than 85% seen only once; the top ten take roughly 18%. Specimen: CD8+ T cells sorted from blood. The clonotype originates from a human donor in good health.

CDR3 nucleotide sequence: TGTGCCAGCATCCCTTCAGGGATTTTGCTCACAGATACGCAGTATTTT. Translation gives CASIPSGILLTDTQYF. The chain links TRBV27 to TRBJ2-3; perhaps TRBD1 as D (5 bases). The germline V and J ends were trimmed by 7 bases and 2 bases, with 19 bases remaining between them. The length of the CDR3 is 16 residues. Germline CDR1 is MNHEY and CDR2 is SMNVEV (reference sequence).